The source of this T cell receptor (beta chain) is a study of blood T cell repertoires in COVID-19. There are 16 residues in the CDR3. The V gene end was trimmed by 2 bases and the J gene end by 0 bases; junction bases not matched to a gene: 4. Germline V gene sequence: CDR1 LNHDA, CDR2 SQIVND (reference sequence). The authors' processing: Nucleated cell counts were estimated from reference gene primer amplification. Profiling relied on immunoSEQ multiplex PCR, and the TCRdb table lists in-frame clones only, not all of them. D and trimming were read from the DNA, whereas the V and J calls and clone size are those reported in that table. Of 140,000 to 150,000 clones listed, around 86% were seen once; the top ten hold about 7.5%.

This receptor was obtained from a human donor in a cohort sampled during active COVID-19. Sequencing was done on a sample of peripheral blood. This chain links TRBV19 with TRBJ2-3, with TRBD1 matching 8 bases. This chain's CDR3 is CASSIQGAPSTDTQYF. The CDR3 nucleotides read TGTGCCAGTAGTATACAGGGGGCGCCCAGCACAGATACGCAGTATTTT.